The TCR beta chain under discussion was sequenced for a study of neurological immune-mediated disorders. Study-level findings and limits: Phylogenetic grouping placed 18 of 34 multiple sclerosis patients' repertoires in one related-CDR3 cluster, a possible signature.

TCRdb itself ran the 5' RACE reads through MiXCR, one entry per CDR3 protein. The sample comprises 24,000 or so distinct CDR3 sequences, 2% to 3% of which are singletons, and about 2.5% rests with the top ten. In regard to this clonotype: Its target is unknown. This may stem from a read error, because a much larger clone lies one nucleotide away. Given the absence of the conserved phenylalanine or tryptophan at the CDR3 end, a read error is likely.

Sequencing was performed on PBMCs. The TCR originated in a woman between 50 and 59 years old with multiple sclerosis.

The CDR3 nucleotides read TGTGCCAGCAGCCTAGACGGGACGGGGACTGAAGCTTTCATT. Encoded protein: CASSLDGTGTEAFI. The chain combines TRBV12-3 or TRBV12-4 with TRBJ1-1; D might be TRBD1 (5 bases). This CDR3 region has 14 residues. Trimming left V 6 bases short and J 5 bases short, with 16 bases between.